This T cell receptor (beta chain) was obtained from a study of T cells in Graves' hyperthyroidism and ophthalmopathy. Study context: Peripheral blood specimens were obtained at initial diagnosis, prior to any treatment.

RNA transcripts yielded amplified TCR beta CDR3 regions. The TCR CDR3 was amplified in a first-round RT-PCR using the HTBI primer set. In TCRdb, the multiplex PCR reads were re-called with MiXCR into one record per CDR3 protein. The data hold a few hundred thousand distinct CDR3 sequences, with approximately 17% observed a single time. Deletions cut 0 bases from V and 6 bases from J, with 12 bases between. There are 15 residues in the CDR3. Germline CDR1 reads LGHDT; CDR2 reads YNNKEL (reference sequence). In its sample, this clonotype was seen many times. Roughly 9.1 ml of fresh peripheral blood supplied the PBMCs.

This clonotype was obtained from a young man with Graves' ophthalmopathy. This chain links TRBV3-1 with TRBJ1-5; possible D gene TRBD1, 5 bases. The sequencing sample was made of blood. The DNA for the CDR3 is TGTGCCAGCAGCCAAGAAGGGGCAGGAGGTCAGCCCCAGCATTTT. This gives the protein CASSQEGAGGQPQHF.